The sequence of this T cell receptor (beta chain) was determined in a study of T cells of healthy individuals. TCRdb re-derived calls from the 5' RACE reads in MiXCR, one entry per CDR3 protein. The repertoire includes tens of thousands of distinct CDR3 sequences, 15% to 20% of them detected once, and about 4.3% sits in the top ten. In its sample, this clonotype was seen a few times. This TCR derives from a human donor in good health.

CDR3 loop: CASSLAPLTQAQETQYF. In DNA, the CDR3 is TGTGCCAGCAGCTTAGCGCCTCTGACCCAAGCACAAGAGACCCAGTACTTC. V gene TRBV7-2 combines with J gene TRBJ2-5, with unresolved D. Trimming removed 0 bases at V and 2 bases at J, with 16 bases between. This CDR3 has 17 amino acids. The V gene's germline CDR1 is SGHTA and CDR2 FQGNSA.